The 4 T cell receptor beta chains given below trace back to one sample, sequenced in a study of shared clonotypes between healthy human individuals (dated by TCRdb to 2019 to 2021). The method behind the library was the immunoSEQ multiplex PCR assay. TCRdb stores this immuneACCESS table with in-frame sequences only. Part of the clones is absent; in the studies checked, under half of the shortfall reflects unresolved V genes, and no reason is known for the rest. Across this sample there are some 120,000 clones, with under 70% seen only once. Roughly 24% of the sample is held by the ten biggest clonotypes. Sequenced: memory CD8+ T cells sorted from blood. The cell subset or site label corresponds to: CD45RO+ cells pooled with CCR7-negative TemRA cells. Receptor source: a woman aged 30 to 39 in good health.

This clone has at least ten counts. V usage is TRBV4-1 and J usage is TRBJ1-1; 7 bases match TRBD1. V was pared by 3 bases and J by 1 base, with 5 bases of the junction left unmatched. In germline, CDR1 is MGHRA, CDR2 YSYEKL. The CDR3 runs to 15 residues. The CDR3 DNA sequence: TGCGCCAGCAGCCATCATAGGACAGGGAACACTGAAGCTTTCTTT. Its protein is CASSHHRTGNTEAFF.

The V and J genes are TRBV4-1 and TRBJ2-7, with 11 positions matching TRBD2. This CDR3 has 18 residues. Germline V gene sequence: CDR1 MGHRA, CDR2 YSYEKL. The V and J ends lost 5 bases and 1 base, in that order; junction bases with no gene match: 13. The CDR3 DNA sequence: TGCGCCAGCAGCTATATTCTAGCGGGAGGCCGGATTTCCTACGAGCAGTACTTC. Translated: CASSYILAGGRISYEQYF.

This chain links TRBV9 with TRBJ1-2; the match to TRBD1 covers 7 bases. This CDR3 comprises 15 residues. The V gene's germline CDR1 is SGDLS and CDR2 YYNGEE. With 0 bases clipped from V and 2 bases from J, the junction kept 4 bases outside the gene matches. The CDR3 DNA reads as TGTGCCAGCAGCGTAGACGGGACAGACAACTATGGCTACACCTTC. Its protein is CASSVDGTDNYGYTF.

V and J are TRBV28 and TRBJ1-1; D is perhaps TRBD1 (5 bases). CDR1 MDHEN and CDR2 SYDVKM come from the germline V gene. V lost 2 bases, J lost 6 bases, and 22 bases lay in between. The CDR3 is made up of 17 amino acids. The CDR3 DNA is TGTGCCAGCAGTTTACTTCCCCCGGGGATGGCGGGGGCTGAAGCTTTCTTT. Its translation: CASSLLPPGMAGAEAFF.